The 30 T cell receptor beta chains reported below all come from one sample, sequenced in a study of control samples from healthy donors and cancer patients (dated by TCRdb to 2019 to 2021). Library creation used the immunoSEQ multiplex PCR assay. TCRdb holds this immuneACCESS table with in-frame rearrangements only. Some clones are missing; in checked studies, unresolved V genes explain under half, and the rest has no known cause. The table for this sample lists around 90,000 clones; about 89% of them were counted only once. Around a fifth of the sample is taken by the ten largest. Material: blood. These receptors all stem from a man younger than 40 in good health.

The chain links TRBV5-3 to TRBJ2-5; maybe TRBD2 (6 bases). TRBV5-3 is treated as an ORF (open reading frame) with a function not yet certain. This CDR3 is 15 amino acids long. Trimming took off 1 base at V and 3 bases at J, with 13 bases between the two ends. For the CDR3, the DNA is TGTGCCAGAAGCTTGTTAGGTCGGGGGAAAGAGACCCAGTACTTC. Protein: CARSLLGRGKETQYF.

V is TRBV19 and J is TRBJ2-7, with D tentatively TRBD1 or TRBD2 (6 bases each). The CDR3 spans 13 residues. The V end lost 3 bases, the J end lost 3 bases, and 9 bases lay between the germline ends. The germline gives CDR1 LNHDA, CDR2 SQIVND (reference sequence). CDR3 loop: CASSIRGGYEQYV. In nucleotides, the CDR3 is TGTGCCAGTAGTATCAGGGGAGGCTACGAGCAGTACGTC.

The CDR3: CASSLSNGANYGYTF. CDR3 DNA sequence: TGTGCCAGCAGTTTATCGAACGGAGCTAACTATGGCTACACCTTC. The genes are TRBV27 and TRBJ1-2; D unresolved. There are 15 residues in the CDR3. Per the germline V gene, CDR1 is MNHEY and CDR2 is SMNVEV (reference sequence). With 0 bases removed from V and 0 bases from J, the gap between germline ends came to 8 bases.

The count of this clone is one. V is TRBV5-4 and J is TRBJ2-5; unclear D gene. The V gene's germline CDR1 is SGHNT and CDR2 YYREEE (reference sequence). The CDR3 loop spans 13 amino acids. The V end lost 4 bases, the J end lost 5 bases, and 12 bases lay between the germline ends. This CDR3 reads CASSPKVGETQYF. CDR3 sequence (DNA): TGTGCCAGCAGCCCTAAGGTTGGGGAGACCCAGTACTTC.

This chain connects TRBV5-6 to TRBJ2-7, with D tentatively TRBD1 (5 bases). The CDR3 runs to 14 residues. Trimming left V 1 base short and J 5 bases short, with 13 bases between. Germline CDR1 reads SGHDT; CDR2 reads YYEEEE. This CDR3 reads CASSLSQGSDEQYF. The CDR3 nucleotides are TGTGCCAGCAGCTTGTCGCAGGGATCGGACGAGCAGTACTTC. Filled out from reference TRBV5-6 and TRBJ2-7, the complete variable domain reads DAGVTQSPTHLIKTRGQQVTLRCSPKSGHDTVSWYQQALGQGPQFIFQYYEEEERQRGNFPDRFSGHQFPNYSSELNVNALLLGDSALYLCASSLSQGSDEQYFGPGTRLTVT.

J is TRBJ1-2 and V is TRBV28, with 7 bases lining up with TRBD1. Germline CDR1 is MDHEN and CDR2 is SYDVKM. The V segment lost 5 bases and the J segment 4 bases; nucleotides outside the gene matches: 13. The CDR3 covers 16 residues. The chain's CDR3 is CASSPVDRAQSYGYTF. The CDR3 coding sequence is TGTGCCAGCAGTCCAGTAGACAGGGCGCAATCCTATGGCTACACCTTC.

The chain has TRBV12-5 and TRBJ1-2; D remains ambiguous. CDR1 is LGHNT, CDR2 FRNRAP, per germline. The CDR3 totals 14 residues. V was cut by 1 base and J by 5 bases, with 11 bases left in between. The CDR3 spells CASGLGQAIYGYTF. DNA for the CDR3: TGTGCTAGTGGTTTGGGGCAGGCGATATATGGCTACACCTTC.

This chain links TRBV18 with TRBJ2-3; D gene uncertain. Trimming stripped 3 bases from V and 2 bases from J, with 6 bases between. Germline-derived CDR1 and CDR2 are KGHSH and LQKENI. The CDR3 spans 13 residues. Here the CDR3 reads CASSPLSTDTQYF. DNA of the CDR3: TGTGCCAGCTCACCCCTCTCCACAGATACGCAGTATTTT.

The CDR3 loop reads CASSQDRQYGYTF. The CDR3 coding sequence is TGTGCCAGCAGCCAGGACAGACAATATGGCTACACCTTC. The chain combines TRBV4-2 with TRBJ1-2; perhaps TRBD1 as D (6 bases). V gave up 3 bases and J gave up 5 bases, with 10 bases separating them. The CDR3 is made up of 13 amino acids. Germline V gives CDR1 LGHNA, CDR2 YNFKEQ.

The chain employs TRBV6-1 and TRBJ2-3, with 11 bases matching TRBD2. Per the germline V gene, CDR1 is MNHNS and CDR2 is SASEGT. Losses at the gene ends were 3 bases for V and 1 base for J; bases not matched to a gene: 12. The length of the CDR3 is 19 residues. DNA for the CDR3: TGTGCCAGCAGTGATCTGGGTCTAGCGGGGGGAAGGGGCACAGATACGCAGTATTTT. Translating it yields CASSDLGLAGGRGTDTQYF.

V usage is TRBV18 and J usage is TRBJ2-3, with D tentatively TRBD1 (6 bases). Germline CDR1 KGHSH, CDR2 LQKENI. V gave up 3 bases and J gave up 0 bases, with 7 bases separating them. This CDR3 contains 14 residues. The CDR3 region is CASSPGTSTDTQYF. The CDR3 DNA is TGTGCCAGCTCACCGGGGACAAGCACAGATACGCAGTATTTT.

There are a few counts of this clone. The CDR3 DNA follows: TGCGCCAGCAGCCAAGGATGGGGACAGGGGAATGAAAAACTGTTTTTT. Residues: CASSQGWGQGNEKLFF. This chain links TRBV4-1 with TRBJ1-4; 10 bases fit TRBD1. Trimming at V came to 1 base and at J to 5 bases, leaving 4 bases not matched to a gene. The germline CDR1 and CDR2 sequences are MGHRA and YSYEKL. The CDR3 is 16 amino acids.

The chain joins TRBV27 to TRBJ1-1, with TRBD1 matching over 7 bases. Germline values: CDR1 MNHEY, CDR2 SMNVEV (reference sequence). There are 15 residues in the CDR3. J lost 5 bases, V lost 4 bases, and 10 bases had no gene match. The CDR3 nucleotides read TGTGCCAGCAGTTCCCTGAAGGGGGCTAGGACTGAAGCTTTCTTT. Translated: CASSSLKGARTEAFF.

V and J are TRBV19 and TRBJ1-2, with D possibly TRBD1 on 6 matching bases. Germline V CDR1 and CDR2: LNHDA, SQIVND (reference sequence). This CDR3 contains 11 residues. Trimming shortened V by 10 bases and J by 8 bases, and 14 bases separated the two germline ends. CDR3 residues: CATSGERGYTF. As DNA, the CDR3 is TGTGCCACGTCAGGGGAACGGGGCTACACCTTC.

The V call is TRBV5-1, the J call TRBJ2-5; tentative D call: TRBD2 (5 bases). The CDR3 consists of 14 residues. Germline assignment: CDR1 SGHRS and CDR2 YFSETQ. V lost 0 bases and J lost 5, with 11 bases in between. CDR3 protein: CASSLGLAVETQYF. CDR3 in DNA: TGCGCCAGCAGCTTGGGTCTAGCCGTCGAGACCCAGTACTTC.

J is TRBJ1-2 and V is TRBV19; the D is unclear. Trimming pared 4 bases from V and 6 bases from J, leaving 12 bases between. CDR1 LNHDA and CDR2 SQIVND come from the germline V gene (reference sequence). The CDR3 has 13 amino acids. CDR3 region: CASSSGSGDGYTF. CDR3 DNA sequence: TGTGCCAGTAGTAGTGGGTCGGGAGATGGCTACACCTTC. The complete variable domain, with remaining parts taken from reference TRBV19 and TRBJ1-2, reads DGGITQSPKYLFRKEGQNVTLSCEQNLNHDAMYWYRQDPGQGLRLIYYSQIVNDFQKGDIAEGYSVSREKKESFPLTVTSAQKNPTAFYLCASSSGSGDGYTFGSGTRLTVV.

This sequence joins TRBV10-1 and TRBJ2-3; D not certain. The V gene's germline CDR1 is WNHNN and CDR2 SYGVQD (reference sequence). The CDR3 loop spans 13 amino acids. V dropped 3 bases and J dropped 7 bases, with 11 bases sitting between them. CDR3 sequence (DNA): TGCGCCAGCAGTGAATTCGAGAAACATACGCAGTATTTT. Protein: CASSEFEKHTQYF.

The V call is TRBV5-1, the J call TRBJ2-7, with 8 bases lining up with TRBD2. The CDR3 totals 15 residues. The V and J ends lost 7 bases and 5 bases, in that order; junction bases with no gene match: 14. Germline CDR1 is SGHRS and CDR2 is YFSETQ. CDR3 sequence reads: CASGGGLTTVHEQYF. CDR3 sequence (DNA): TGCGCCAGCGGCGGGGGGCTCACAACGGTCCACGAGCAGTACTTC.

This chain links TRBV7-9 with TRBJ1-2, with 8 positions matching TRBD1. Germline loops: CDR1 SEHNR, CDR2 FQNEAQ (reference sequence). Trimming took 1 base from V and 4 from J; bases not matched to a gene: 8. The CDR3 extends over 16 amino acids. The CDR3 DNA is TGTGCCAGCAGCTTAGGGACCGGACAGGGTTCCTATGGCTACACCTTC. Amino acids: CASSLGTGQGSYGYTF. Supplemented by reference TRBV7-9 and TRBJ1-2, the full variable domain reads DTGVSQNPRHKITKRGQNVTFRCDPISEHNRLYWYRQTLGQGPEFLTYFQNEAQLEKSRLLSDRFSAERPKGSFSTLEIQRTEQGDSAMYLCASSLGTGQGSYGYTFGSGTRLTVV.

The gene calls are TRBV7-9 and TRBJ1-2, with D perhaps matching TRBD1 (6 bases). CDR1 and CDR2 (germline): SEHNR, FQNEAQ (reference sequence). Trimming cost V 6 bases and J 3 bases, with 20 bases left between them. The CDR3 has 16 residues. The CDR3 reads CASSSTTGPSDYGYTF. CDR3 in DNA: TGTGCCAGCAGTTCCACTACAGGGCCCTCGGACTATGGCTACACCTTC. Filled out from reference TRBV7-9 and TRBJ1-2, the complete variable domain reads DTGVSQNPRHKITKRGQNVTFRCDPISEHNRLYWYRQTLGQGPEFLTYFQNEAQLEKSRLLSDRFSAERPKGSFSTLEIQRTEQGDSAMYLCASSSTTGPSDYGYTFGSGTRLTVV.

Written as DNA, the CDR3 is TGTGCCAGCAGCCCTTCCGGGCCGAGGGAGGATGAGCAGTTCTTC. Encoded protein: CASSPSGPREDEQFF. V usage is TRBV3-1 (or the pseudogene TRBV3-2) and J usage is TRBJ2-1, with D maybe TRBD2 (6 bases). The CDR3 consists of 15 residues. The germline gives CDR1 LGHDT, CDR2 YNNKEL (reference sequence). Trimming took 4 bases from V and 8 from J, leaving 18 bases between them.

The chain joins TRBV3-1 (or the pseudogene TRBV3-2) to TRBJ1-3, with 7 bases lining up with TRBD1. Germline V CDR1 and CDR2: LGHDT, YNNKEL (reference sequence). The CDR3 contains 13 residues. V shed 8 bases and J 0 bases; nucleotides not matched to a gene: 1. The CDR3 loop reads CASGTVSGNTIYF. The CDR3, as DNA: TGTGCCAGCGGGACAGTCTCTGGAAACACCATATATTTT.

CDR3 DNA: TGTGCCAGCAGTGAAGAGGGAGGGCGCTATGAAAAACTGTTTTTT. Amino acid sequence: CASSEEGGRYEKLFF. This chain connects TRBV2 to TRBJ1-4; D remains unclear. Germline CDR1 is SNHLY and CDR2 is FYNNEI. The germline V and J ends were trimmed by 1 base and 6 bases, with 12 bases remaining between them. The CDR3 loop spans 15 amino acids.

V usage is TRBV6-6 and J usage is TRBJ2-1; TRBD2 agrees at 8 bases. Trimming took 2 bases from V and 8 from J; bases not matched to a gene: 5. CDR3 size: 14 residues. The germline V gene has CDR1 MNHNY and CDR2 SVGAGI (reference sequence). The CDR3 DNA follows: TGTGCCAGCAGTTACCGGGGGGGCGGGTATGAGCAGTTCTTC. It encodes CASSYRGGGYEQFF.

This chain uses TRBV5-1 with TRBJ1-1; TRBD1 aligns across 8 bases. The CDR3 has 19 residues. J was trimmed by 3 bases and V by 0 bases; bases with no gene match: 16. Germline loops: CDR1 SGHRS, CDR2 YFSETQ. The CDR3 loop is CASSLGDRSFGGTDTEAFF. CDR3 in DNA: TGCGCCAGCAGCTTGGGGGACAGGTCCTTCGGGGGTACAGACACTGAAGCTTTCTTT.

This chain uses TRBV5-6 with TRBJ2-7; 7 bases fit TRBD1. This CDR3 region has 13 residues. CDR1 is SGHDT and CDR2 is YYEEEE in the germline V gene. The ends lost 4 bases at V and 4 bases at J; junction bases unmatched: 5. The CDR3 here is CASSIGTAYEQYV. CDR3 DNA: TGTGCCAGCAGCATTGGGACAGCTTACGAGCAGTACGTC.

V usage is TRBV5-1 and J usage is TRBJ2-5; weak D call: TRBD1 (5 bases). Germline V gene sequence: CDR1 SGHRS, CDR2 YFSETQ. With 7 bases removed from V and 2 bases from J, the gap between germline ends came to 18 bases. There are 15 residues in the CDR3. CDR3 sequence reads: CASQSKGASQETQYF. CDR3 in DNA: TGCGCCAGCCAGAGTAAAGGGGCCTCACAAGAGACCCAGTACTTC.

By share, this clone ranks as medium-sized (0.01 to 0.1%). The chain couples TRBV29-1 to TRBJ2-1; D gene unclear. CDR3 size: 11 residues. V was trimmed by 0 bases and J by 6 bases, leaving 3 bases between them. Germline CDR1 and CDR2: SQVTM and ANQGSEA. The CDR3 coding sequence is TGCAGCGTTGAAGAATTCAATGAGCAGTTCTTC. Protein: CSVEEFNEQFF.

The chain joins TRBV5-1 to TRBJ2-3; 9 bases align to TRBD2. V lost 6 bases, J lost 3 bases, and 5 bases stayed unmatched. Germline loops: CDR1 SGHRS, CDR2 YFSETQ. The CDR3 runs 14 residues. CDR3 DNA sequence: TGCGCCAGCACGGCGGGGGGGCCGACAGATACGCAGTATTTT. Amino acid sequence: CASTAGGPTDTQYF.

This chain connects TRBV30 to TRBJ1-6; 7 bases match TRBD1. The V and J ends lost 4 bases and 0 bases, in that order; junction bases with no gene match: 6. Per germline, CDR1 GTSNPN and CDR2 SVGIG (reference sequence). This CDR3 is 16 amino acids long. The CDR3 here is CAWMRQGGSYNSPLHF. The CDR3 DNA reads as TGTGCCTGGATGAGGCAGGGGGGCTCCTATAATTCACCCCTCCACTTT.